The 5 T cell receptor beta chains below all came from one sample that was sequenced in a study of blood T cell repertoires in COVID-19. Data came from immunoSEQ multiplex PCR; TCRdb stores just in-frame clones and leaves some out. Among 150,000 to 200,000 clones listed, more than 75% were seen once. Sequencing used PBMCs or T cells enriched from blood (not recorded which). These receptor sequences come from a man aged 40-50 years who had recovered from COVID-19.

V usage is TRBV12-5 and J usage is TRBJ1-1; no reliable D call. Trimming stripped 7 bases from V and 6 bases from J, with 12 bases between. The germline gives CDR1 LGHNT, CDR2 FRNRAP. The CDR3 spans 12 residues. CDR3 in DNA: TGTGCTAGTGCGGAGGGAATGGCTGAAGCTTTCTTT. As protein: CASAEGMAEAFF.

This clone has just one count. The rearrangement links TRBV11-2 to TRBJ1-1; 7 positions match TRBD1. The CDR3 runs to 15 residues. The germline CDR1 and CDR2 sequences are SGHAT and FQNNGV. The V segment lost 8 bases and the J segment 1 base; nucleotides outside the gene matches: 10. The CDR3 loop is CASWEPGQRNTEAFF. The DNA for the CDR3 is TGTGCCAGCTGGGAACCGGGACAGAGGAACACTGAAGCTTTCTTT.

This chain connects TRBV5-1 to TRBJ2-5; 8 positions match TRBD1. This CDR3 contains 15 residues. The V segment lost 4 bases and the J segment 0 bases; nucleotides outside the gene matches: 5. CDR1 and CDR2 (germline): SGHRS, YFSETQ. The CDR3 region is CASSPRTGNQETQYF. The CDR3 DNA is TGCGCCAGCAGCCCCAGGACAGGGAACCAAGAGACCCAGTACTTC.

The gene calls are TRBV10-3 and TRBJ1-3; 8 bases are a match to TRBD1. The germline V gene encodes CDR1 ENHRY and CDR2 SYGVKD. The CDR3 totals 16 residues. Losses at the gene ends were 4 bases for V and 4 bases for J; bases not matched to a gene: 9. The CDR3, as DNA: TGTGCCATCAGTGGCTCCCAGGGGGCGGGAGGAAACACCATATATTTT. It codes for CAISGSQGAGGNTIYF.

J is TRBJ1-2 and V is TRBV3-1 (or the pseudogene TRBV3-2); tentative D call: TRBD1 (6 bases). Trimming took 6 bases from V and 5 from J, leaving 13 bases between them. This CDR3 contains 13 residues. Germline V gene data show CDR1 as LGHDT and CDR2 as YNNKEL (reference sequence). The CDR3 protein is CASRREGDYGYTF. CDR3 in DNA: TGTGCCAGCAGACGAGAGGGGGATTATGGCTACACCTTC.